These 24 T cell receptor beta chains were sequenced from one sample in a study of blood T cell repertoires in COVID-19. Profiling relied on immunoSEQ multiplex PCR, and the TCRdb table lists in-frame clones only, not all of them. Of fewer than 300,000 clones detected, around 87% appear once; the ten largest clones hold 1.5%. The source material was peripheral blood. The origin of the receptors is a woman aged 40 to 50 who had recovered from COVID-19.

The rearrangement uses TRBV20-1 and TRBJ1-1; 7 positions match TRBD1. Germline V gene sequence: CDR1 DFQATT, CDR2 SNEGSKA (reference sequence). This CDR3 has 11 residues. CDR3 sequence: CRFQQGTEAFF. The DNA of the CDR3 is TGCAGGTTCCAACAGGGGACTGAAGCTTTCTTT.

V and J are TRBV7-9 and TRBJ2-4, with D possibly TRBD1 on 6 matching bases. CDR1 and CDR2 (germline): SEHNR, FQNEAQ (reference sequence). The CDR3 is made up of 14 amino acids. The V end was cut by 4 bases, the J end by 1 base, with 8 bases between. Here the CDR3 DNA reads TGTGCCAGCAGCTCGCAGGGGGCCAAAAACATTCAGTACTTC. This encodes CASSSQGAKNIQYF. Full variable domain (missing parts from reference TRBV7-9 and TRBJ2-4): DTGVSQNPRHKITKRGQNVTFRCDPISEHNRLYWYRQTLGQGPEFLTYFQNEAQLEKSRLLSDRFSAERPKGSFSTLEIQRTEQGDSAMYLCASSSQGAKNIQYFGAGTRLSVL.

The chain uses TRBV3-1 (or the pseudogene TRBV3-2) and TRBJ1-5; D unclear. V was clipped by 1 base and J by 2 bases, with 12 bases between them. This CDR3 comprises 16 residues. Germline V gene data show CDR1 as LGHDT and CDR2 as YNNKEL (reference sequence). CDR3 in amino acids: CASSQGRGRGNQPQHF. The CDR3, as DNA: TGTGCCAGCAGCCAAGGGCGGGGAAGAGGCAATCAGCCCCAGCATTTT.

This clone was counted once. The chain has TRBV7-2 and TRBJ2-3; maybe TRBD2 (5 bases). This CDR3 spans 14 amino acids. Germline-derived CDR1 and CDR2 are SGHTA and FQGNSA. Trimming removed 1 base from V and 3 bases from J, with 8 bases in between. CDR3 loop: CASSLERETDTQYF. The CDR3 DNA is TGTGCCAGCAGCTTAGAGAGGGAAACAGATACGCAGTATTTT.

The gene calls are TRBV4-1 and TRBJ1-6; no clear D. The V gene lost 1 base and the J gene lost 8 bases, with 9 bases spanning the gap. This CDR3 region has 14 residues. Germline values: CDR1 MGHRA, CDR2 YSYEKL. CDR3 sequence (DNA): TGCGCCAGCAGCCAAGCCTCTTCTGATTCACCCCTCCACTTT. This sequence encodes CASSQASSDSPLHF.

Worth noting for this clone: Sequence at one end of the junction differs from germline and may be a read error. CDR3 sequence reads: CASPKSDWYSYQPQHF. The CDR3 bases are TGTGCCAGCCCGAAAAGTGACTGGTATAGCTATCAGCCCCAGCATTTT. The rearrangement joins TRBV2 to TRBJ1-5, with unresolved D. Germline CDR1 is SNHLY and CDR2 is FYNNEI. This CDR3 region has 16 residues.

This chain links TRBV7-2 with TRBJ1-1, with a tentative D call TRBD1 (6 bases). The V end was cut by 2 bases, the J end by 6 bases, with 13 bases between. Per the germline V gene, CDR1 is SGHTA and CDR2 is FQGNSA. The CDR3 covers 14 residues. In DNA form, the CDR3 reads TGTGCCAGCAGCTTAAACAGGGCGGGCTCTGAAGCTTTCTTT. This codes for CASSLNRAGSEAFF.

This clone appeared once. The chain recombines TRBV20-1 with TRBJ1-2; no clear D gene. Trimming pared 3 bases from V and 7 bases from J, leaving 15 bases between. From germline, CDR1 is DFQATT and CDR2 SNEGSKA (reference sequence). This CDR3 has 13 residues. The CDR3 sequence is CSASFAGLGGYTF. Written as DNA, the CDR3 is TGCAGTGCTAGTTTTGCCGGGTTGGGTGGCTACACCTTC.

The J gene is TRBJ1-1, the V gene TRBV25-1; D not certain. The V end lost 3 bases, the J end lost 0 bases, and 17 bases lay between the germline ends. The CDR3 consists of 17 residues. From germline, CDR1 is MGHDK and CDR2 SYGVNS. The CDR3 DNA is TGTGCCAGCAGTGATATAACCCGGGCGGGTATGAACACTGAAGCTTTCTTT. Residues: CASSDITRAGMNTEAFF.

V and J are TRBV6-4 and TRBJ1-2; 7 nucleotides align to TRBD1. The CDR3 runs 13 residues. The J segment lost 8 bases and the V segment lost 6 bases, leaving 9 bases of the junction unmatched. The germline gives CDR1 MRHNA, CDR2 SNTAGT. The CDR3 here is CASSETGRDGYTF. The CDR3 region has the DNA TGTGCCAGCAGCGAGACAGGGAGAGACGGCTACACCTTC.

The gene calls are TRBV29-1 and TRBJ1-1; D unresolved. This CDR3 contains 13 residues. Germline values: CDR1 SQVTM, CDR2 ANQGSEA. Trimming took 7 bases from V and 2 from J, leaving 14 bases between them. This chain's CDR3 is CSAESHPNTEAFF. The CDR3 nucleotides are TGCAGCGCTGAGTCACACCCAAACACTGAAGCTTTCTTT.

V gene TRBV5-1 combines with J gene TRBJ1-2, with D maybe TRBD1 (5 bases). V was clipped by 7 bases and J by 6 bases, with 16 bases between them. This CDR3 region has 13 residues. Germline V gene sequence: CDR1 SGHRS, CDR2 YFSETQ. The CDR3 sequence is CASGLQAGDGYTF. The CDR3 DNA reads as TGCGCCAGCGGATTACAGGCGGGGGATGGCTACACCTTC.

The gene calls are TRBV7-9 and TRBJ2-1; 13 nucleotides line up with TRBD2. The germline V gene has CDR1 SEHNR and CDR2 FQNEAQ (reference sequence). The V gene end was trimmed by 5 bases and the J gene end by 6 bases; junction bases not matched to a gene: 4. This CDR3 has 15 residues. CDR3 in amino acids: CASSPGTSGTNEQFF. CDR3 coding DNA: TGTGCCAGCAGCCCCGGGACTAGCGGGACCAATGAGCAGTTCTTC.

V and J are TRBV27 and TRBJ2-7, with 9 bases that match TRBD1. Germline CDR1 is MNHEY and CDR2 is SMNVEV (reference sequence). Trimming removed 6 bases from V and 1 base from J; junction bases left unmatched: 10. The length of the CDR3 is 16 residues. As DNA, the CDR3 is TGTGCCAGCAGCCCCTCCCGGGACAGGGAATCCTACGAGCAGTACTTC. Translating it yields CASSPSRDRESYEQYF.

DNA for the CDR3: TGTGCCAGCAGCTTTAGGACTCCGGGACAGTTCACAGATACGCAGTATTTT. Amino acid sequence: CASSFRTPGQFTDTQYF. The chain combines TRBV7-6 with TRBJ2-3; TRBD1 agrees at 7 bases. Unmatched junction bases numbered 11, after V lost 3 bases and J lost 2 bases. Germline CDR1 is SGHVS and CDR2 is FNYEAQ. The CDR3 runs 17 residues. The variable domain in full, with the rest retrieved from reference TRBV7-6 and TRBJ2-3, is GAGVSQSPRYKVTKRGQDVALRCDPISGHVSLYWYRQALGQGPEFLTYFNYEAQQDKSGLPNDRFSAERPEGSISTLTIQRTEQRDSAMYRCASSFRTPGQFTDTQYFGPGTRLTVL.

The CDR3 spells CASSFRGAHTDTQYF. CDR3 coding DNA: TGTGCCAGCAGCTTCCGCGGGGCGCACACAGATACGCAGTATTTT. The gene calls are TRBV7-2 and TRBJ2-3; D perhaps matches TRBD2 (6 bases). Trimming removed 3 bases from V and 2 bases from J, with 12 bases in between. CDR3 size: 15 residues. Germline lookup yields CDR1 SGHTA and CDR2 FQGNSA.

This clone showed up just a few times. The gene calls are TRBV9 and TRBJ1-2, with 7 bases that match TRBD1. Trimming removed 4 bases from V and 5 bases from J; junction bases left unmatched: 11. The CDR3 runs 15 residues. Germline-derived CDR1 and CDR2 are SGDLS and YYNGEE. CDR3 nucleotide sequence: TGTGCCAGCAGCCATTACGGGACAGCTATTTATGGCTACACCTTC. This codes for CASSHYGTAIYGYTF.

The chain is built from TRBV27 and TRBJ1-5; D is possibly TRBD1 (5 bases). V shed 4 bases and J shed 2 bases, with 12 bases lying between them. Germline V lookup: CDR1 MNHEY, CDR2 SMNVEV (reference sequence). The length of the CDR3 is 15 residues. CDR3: CASSSPGFGNQPQHF. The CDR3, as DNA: TGTGCCAGCAGTTCCCCAGGGTTCGGCAATCAGCCCCAGCATTTT.

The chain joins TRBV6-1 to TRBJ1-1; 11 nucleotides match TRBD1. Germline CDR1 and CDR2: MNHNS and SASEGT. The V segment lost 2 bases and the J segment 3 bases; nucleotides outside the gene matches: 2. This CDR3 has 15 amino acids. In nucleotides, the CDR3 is TGTGCCAGCAGTGAATGGGGACAGGGGGACACTGAAGCTTTCTTT. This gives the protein CASSEWGQGDTEAFF.

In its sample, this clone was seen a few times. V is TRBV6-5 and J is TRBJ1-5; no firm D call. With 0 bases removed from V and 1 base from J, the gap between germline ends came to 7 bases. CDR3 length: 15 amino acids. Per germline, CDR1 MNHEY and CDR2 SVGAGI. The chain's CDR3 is CASSYSMGSNQPQHF. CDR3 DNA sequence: TGTGCCAGCAGTTACTCGATGGGCAGCAATCAGCCCCAGCATTTT.

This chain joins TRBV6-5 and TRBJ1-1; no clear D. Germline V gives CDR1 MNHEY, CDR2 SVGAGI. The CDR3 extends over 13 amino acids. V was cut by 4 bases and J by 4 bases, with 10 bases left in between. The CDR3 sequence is CASSFSEGTEAFF. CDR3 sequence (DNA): TGTGCCAGCAGTTTCTCTGAGGGCACTGAAGCTTTCTTT.

Here the CDR3 reads CASSASGQVGGGYTF. For the CDR3, the DNA is TGTGCCAGCAGCGCCTCGGGACAGGTGGGCGGGGGCTACACCTTC. The chain is built from TRBV27 and TRBJ1-2; TRBD1 aligns across 8 bases. Germline values: CDR1 MNHEY, CDR2 SMNVEV (reference sequence). Trimming at V came to 6 bases and at J to 8 bases, leaving 14 bases not matched to a gene. This CDR3 is 15 amino acids long.

In DNA, the CDR3 is TGTGCCAGCAGTCCCGACAGGGTCGGGACCGGGGAGCTGTTTTTT. As protein: CASSPDRVGTGELFF. The chain couples TRBV27 to TRBJ2-2; TRBD1 matches 7 bases. This CDR3 has 15 amino acids. The V segment lost 5 bases and the J segment 5 bases; nucleotides outside the gene matches: 8. The germline CDR1 and CDR2 sequences are MNHEY and SMNVEV (reference sequence).

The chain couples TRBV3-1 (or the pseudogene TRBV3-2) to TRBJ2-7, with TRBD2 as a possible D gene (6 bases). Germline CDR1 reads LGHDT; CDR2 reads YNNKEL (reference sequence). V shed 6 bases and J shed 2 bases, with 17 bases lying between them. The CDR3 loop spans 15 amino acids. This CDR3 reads CASRPSGLETYEQYF. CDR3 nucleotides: TGTGCCAGCAGACCGTCGGGACTTGAGACCTACGAGCAGTACTTC.